This T cell receptor (beta chain) was captured in a study of naive and memory T cell subsets. This clonotype is classed as large (0.1 to 1%). Its antigen is unknown. Separate alpha and beta amplification began at the second PCR step. CMV status came from CD4+ IFNgamma after overnight CMV lysate stimulation. Study results and limitations: In CD4 and CD8 cells, diversity dropped from naive through EMRA. RNA-based TCR counts may shift with T cell activation and differentiation.

The beta constant-region primer was an equimolar mix of two oligonucleotides covering TRBC1 and TRBC2. Via MiXCR, TCRdb re-called the UMI-ligation and nested PCR reads, giving one row per CDR3 protein. The sample has around 31,000 distinct CDR3 sequences, around 10% seen once. The CDR3 loop spans 16 amino acids. From germline, CDR1 is SGHTA and CDR2 FQGNSA. The V and J ends lost 2 bases and 5 bases respectively, with 16 bases between them. The V gene is TRBV7-2, the J gene TRBJ2-1; D unclear. Sequenced: effector memory CD4+ T cells from blood. Subset denoted: effector memory, CD45RA- CD27-. The sequence came from a human donor in good health. The CDR3 is CASSLRQLAPNNEQFF. The CDR3 nucleotides are TGTGCCAGCAGCTTACGGCAACTGGCACCTAACAATGAGCAGTTCTTC. The full variable domain, with the rest looked up from reference TRBV7-2 and TRBJ2-1, is GAGVSQSPSNKVTEKGKDVELRCDPISGHTALYWYRQSLGQGLEFLIYFQGNSAPDKSGLPSDRFSAERTGGSVSTLTIQRTQQEDSAVYLCASSLRQLAPNNEQFFGPGTRLTVL.